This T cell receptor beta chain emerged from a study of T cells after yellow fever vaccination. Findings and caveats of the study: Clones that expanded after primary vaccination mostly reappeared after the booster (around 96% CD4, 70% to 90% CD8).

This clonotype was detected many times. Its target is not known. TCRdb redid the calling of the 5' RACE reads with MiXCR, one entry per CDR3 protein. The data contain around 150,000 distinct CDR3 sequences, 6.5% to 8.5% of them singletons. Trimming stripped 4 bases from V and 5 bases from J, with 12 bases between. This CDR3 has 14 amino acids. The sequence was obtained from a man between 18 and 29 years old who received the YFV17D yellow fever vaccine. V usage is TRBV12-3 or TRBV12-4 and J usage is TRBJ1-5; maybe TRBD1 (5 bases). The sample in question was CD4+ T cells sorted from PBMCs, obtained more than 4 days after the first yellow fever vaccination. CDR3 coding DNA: TGTGCCAGCAGTTCCCAGGGCGAGGATCAGCCCCAGCATTTT. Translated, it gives CASSSQGEDQPQHF.